This T cell receptor beta chain was recorded in a study of T cell responses to AZD1222 COVID-19 vaccine. Study conclusions and caveats: Close to half of spike-specific TCRs reportedly recognize unmutated variant regions. In all cases, repertoires were sampled only after the peak T cell response.

Generated by immunoSEQ multiplex PCR, the TCRdb table keeps only in-frame clones and is missing some. The repertoire holds about 83,000 clones, with 80% to 90% as singletons. Pooled samples include second doses given at about 4 or 12 weeks. Regarding this clone: What it binds is not known.

Germline trimming cut 0 bases from V and 8 bases from J; bases unmatched to any gene: 6. Germline V lookup: CDR1 SGDLS, CDR2 YYNGEE. There are 15 residues in the CDR3. The clonotype originates from an adult who received the AZD1222 COVID-19 vaccine. This chain connects TRBV9 to TRBJ1-4; 8 bases match TRBD1. Material: peripheral blood, obtained 28 days after the second AZD1222 dose. CDR3: CASSVGSRGREKLFF. The DNA for the CDR3 is TGTGCCAGCAGCGTAGGATCCAGGGGGCGGGAAAAACTGTTTTTT.